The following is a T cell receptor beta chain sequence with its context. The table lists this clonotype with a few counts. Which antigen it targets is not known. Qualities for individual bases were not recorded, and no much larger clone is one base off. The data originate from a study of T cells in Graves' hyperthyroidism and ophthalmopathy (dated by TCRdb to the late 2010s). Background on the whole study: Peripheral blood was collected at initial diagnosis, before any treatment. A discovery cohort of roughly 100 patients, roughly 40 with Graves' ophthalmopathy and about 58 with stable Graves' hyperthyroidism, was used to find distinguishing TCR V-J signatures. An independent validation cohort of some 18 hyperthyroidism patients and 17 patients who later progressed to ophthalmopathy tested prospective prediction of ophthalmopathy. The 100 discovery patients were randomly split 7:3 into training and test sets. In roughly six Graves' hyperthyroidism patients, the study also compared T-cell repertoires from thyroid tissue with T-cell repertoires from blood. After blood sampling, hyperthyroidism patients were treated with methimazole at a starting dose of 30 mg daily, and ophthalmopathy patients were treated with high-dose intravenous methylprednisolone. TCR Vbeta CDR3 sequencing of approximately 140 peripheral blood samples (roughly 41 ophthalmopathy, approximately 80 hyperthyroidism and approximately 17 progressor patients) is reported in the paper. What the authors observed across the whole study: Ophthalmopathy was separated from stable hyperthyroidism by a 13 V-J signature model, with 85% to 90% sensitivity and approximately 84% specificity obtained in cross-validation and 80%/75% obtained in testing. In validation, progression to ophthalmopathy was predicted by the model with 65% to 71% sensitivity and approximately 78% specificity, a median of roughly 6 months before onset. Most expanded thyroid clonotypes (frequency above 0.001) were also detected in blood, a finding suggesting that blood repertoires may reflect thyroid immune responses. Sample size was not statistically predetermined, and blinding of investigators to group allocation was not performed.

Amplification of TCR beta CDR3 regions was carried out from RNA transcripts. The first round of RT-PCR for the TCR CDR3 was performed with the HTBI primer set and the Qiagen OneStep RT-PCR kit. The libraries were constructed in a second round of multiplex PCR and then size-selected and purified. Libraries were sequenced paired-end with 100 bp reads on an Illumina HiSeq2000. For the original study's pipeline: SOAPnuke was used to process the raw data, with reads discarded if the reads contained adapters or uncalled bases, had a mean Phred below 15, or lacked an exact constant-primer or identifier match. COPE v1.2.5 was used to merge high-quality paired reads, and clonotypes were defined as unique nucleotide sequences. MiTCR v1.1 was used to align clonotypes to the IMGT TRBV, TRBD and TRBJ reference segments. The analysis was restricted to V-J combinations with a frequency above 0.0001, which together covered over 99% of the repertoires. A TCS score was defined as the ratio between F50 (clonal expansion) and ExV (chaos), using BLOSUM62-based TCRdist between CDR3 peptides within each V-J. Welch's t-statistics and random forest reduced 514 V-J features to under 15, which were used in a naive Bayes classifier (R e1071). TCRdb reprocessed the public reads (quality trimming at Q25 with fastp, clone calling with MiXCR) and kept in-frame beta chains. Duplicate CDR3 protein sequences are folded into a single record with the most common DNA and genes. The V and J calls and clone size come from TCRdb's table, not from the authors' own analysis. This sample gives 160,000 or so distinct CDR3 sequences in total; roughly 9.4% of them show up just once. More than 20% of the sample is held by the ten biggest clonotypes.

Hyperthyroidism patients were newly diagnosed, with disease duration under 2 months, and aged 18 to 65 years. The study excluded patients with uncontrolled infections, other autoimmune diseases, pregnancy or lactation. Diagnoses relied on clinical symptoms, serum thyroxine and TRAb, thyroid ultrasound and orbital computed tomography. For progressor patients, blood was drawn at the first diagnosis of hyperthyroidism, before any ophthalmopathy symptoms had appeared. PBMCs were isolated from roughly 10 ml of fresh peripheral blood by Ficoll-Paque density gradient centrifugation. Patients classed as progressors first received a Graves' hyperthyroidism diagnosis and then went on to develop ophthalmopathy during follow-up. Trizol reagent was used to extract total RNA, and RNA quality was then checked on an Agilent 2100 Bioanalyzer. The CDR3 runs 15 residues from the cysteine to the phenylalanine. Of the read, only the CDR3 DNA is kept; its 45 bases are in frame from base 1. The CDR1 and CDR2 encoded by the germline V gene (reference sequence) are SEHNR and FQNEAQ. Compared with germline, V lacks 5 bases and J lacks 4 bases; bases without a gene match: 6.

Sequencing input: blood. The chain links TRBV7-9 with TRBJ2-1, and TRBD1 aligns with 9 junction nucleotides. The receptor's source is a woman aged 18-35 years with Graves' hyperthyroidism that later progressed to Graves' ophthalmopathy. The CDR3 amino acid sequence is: CASSTYRGLYNEQFF. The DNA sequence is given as TGTGCCAGCAGCACCTACAGGGGGCTATACAATGAGCAGTTCTTC.